These T cell receptor beta chains were read from a single sample in a study of blood T cell repertoires in COVID-19. Sequenced by immunoSEQ multiplex PCR; TCRdb stores in-frame clones only, minus some. The sample carries about 89,000 clones, roughly 88% recorded once. Source material: peripheral blood. These TCRs come from a man aged 55 to 70 with acute or convalescent COVID-19. CDR3s include the opening cysteine and the closing phenylalanine or tryptophan. The D gene is left open where the match is weak. Only some rows state a clone size, as once, few, many or a class for expanded clones.

v_call,j_call,clone_size,d_call,cdr3_nt,cdr3_aa
TRBV2,TRBJ1-5,few,NA,TGTGCCAGCAGTGATTTCTTCGGTGCAGCGAATCAGCCCCAGCATTTT,CASSDFFGAANQPQHF
TRBV9,TRBJ2-3,NA,NA,TGTGCCAGTACCTTTTTACCGGGCCTCGGGGGAGACACGCAGTATTTT,CASTFLPGLGGDTQYF
TRBV27,TRBJ1-5,NA,TRBD1,TGTGCCAGCAGTTCCTTGACAGGGGGCTTTCAGCCCCAGCATTTT,CASSSLTGGFQPQHF
TRBV7-9,TRBJ2-2,NA,NA,TGTGCCAGCAGTGTTAGTGCGGGCCCGGGCGGGGAGCTGTTTTTT,CASSVSAGPGGELFF
TRBV6-1,TRBJ2-7,NA,TRBD1,TGTGCCAGCAGTGAACGGGACAGTGCCTACGAGCAGTACTTC,CASSERDSAYEQYF
TRBV6-1,TRBJ1-3,few,NA,TGTGCCAGCAGTGAACAAAGGGGCACCATATATTTT,CASSEQRGTIYF
TRBV29-1,TRBJ2-5,NA,TRBD1,TGCAGCGTCGAGGGGCCAGGGGGCGTGACCCAGTACTTC,CSVEGPGGVTQYF
TRBV5-1,TRBJ1-2,NA,NA,TGCGCCAGCAGCTCTGGTGGGAACAGGGAACACTATGGCTACACCTTC,CASSSGGNREHYGYTF
TRBV5-1,TRBJ1-3,NA,NA,TGCGCCAGCAGCTATAACTCTGGAAACACCATATATTTT,CASSYNSGNTIYF
TRBV15,TRBJ2-2,once,TRBD2,TGTGCCACCAGCAGTCAATCGTTTAGCGGGAGAACCGGGGAGCTGTTTTTT,CATSSQSFSGRTGELFF
TRBV20-1,TRBJ2-7,NA,NA,TGCAGTGCTAGGAACGGCTACGAGCAGTACTTC,CSARNGYEQYF
TRBV9,TRBJ2-1,NA,NA,TGTGCCAGCAGCGTAGCGGCGGACTCCTACAATGAGCAGTTCTTC,CASSVAADSYNEQFF
TRBV2,TRBJ2-7,NA,TRBD2,TGTGCCAGCAGTATTAGACTAGCGGAGAGCTCCTACGAGCAGTACTTC,CASSIRLAESSYEQYF
TRBV30,TRBJ2-3,NA,TRBD2,TGTGCCTGGAGTGGGACTAGCGGGGGCCCAGATACGCAGTATTTT,CAWSGTSGGPDTQYF
TRBV5-1,TRBJ1-3,once,NA,TGCGCCAGCAGCTTGGACACACCCATGAGGGGGAACTCTGGAAACACCATATATTTT,CASSLDTPMRGNSGNTIYF
TRBV30,TRBJ2-1,NA,NA,TGTGCCTGGAGTATGCGCGACAATGAGCAGTTCTTC,CAWSMRDNEQFF
TRBV9,TRBJ2-5,NA,NA,TGTGCCAGCAGCGTAGGGACACAAGAGACCCAGTACTTC,CASSVGTQETQYF
TRBV19,TRBJ1-6,NA,NA,TGTGCCAGTAGTATACACAGAAGCTCCTATAATTCACCCCTCCACTTT,CASSIHRSSYNSPLHF
TRBV28,TRBJ2-7,NA,TRBD2,TGTGCCAGCAGTTTAGGGGCGGGGGTCTACGAGCAGTACTTC,CASSLGAGVYEQYF
TRBV7-3,TRBJ2-3,NA,NA,TGTGCCAGCAGCTTATCTTCAGGCCGCACAGATACGCAGTATTTT,CASSLSSGRTDTQYF
TRBV19,TRBJ2-1,NA,NA,TGTGCCAGTAGTACTTTGGTTACTTTCCACAATGAGCAGTTCTTC,CASSTLVTFHNEQFF
TRBV7-2,TRBJ2-7,NA,TRBD2,TGTGCCAGCAGCTTGGCCGGGACTAGCGGGACCTACTTC,CASSLAGTSGTYF
TRBV21-1,TRBJ2-5,NA,NA,TGTGCCAGCAGCAATTATAGTATTGGGCAGACCCAGTACTTC,CASSNYSIGQTQYF
TRBV5-1,TRBJ2-7,NA,TRBD2,TGCGCCAGCAGCGTGTCCGGGACTAGTGTTAACGAGCAGTACTTC,CASSVSGTSVNEQYF
TRBV29-1,TRBJ1-1,NA,TRBD1,TGCAGCGTAAGAAGGGGGACAGGGGTGAACACTGAAGCTTTCTTT,CSVRRGTGVNTEAFF
TRBV5-1,TRBJ2-7,NA,NA,TGCGCCAGCAGCTTGGACAGAGCCTACGAGCAGTACTTC,CASSLDRAYEQYF
TRBV7-3,TRBJ2-7,NA,NA,TGTGCCAGCAGCCCGACAGGAGGTTCCTACGAGCAGTACTTC,CASSPTGGSYEQYF
TRBV29-1,TRBJ2-1,once,NA,TGCAGCGTTGAAGTGTCCAGGGGAAGGGGCAATGAGCAGTTCTTC,CSVEVSRGRGNEQFF
TRBV3-1/TRBV3-2,TRBJ2-5,NA,TRBD2,TGTGCCAGCAGCCAAGAACGTCTAGCGGGTAGACAAGAGACCCAGTACTTC,CASSQERLAGRQETQYF
TRBV5-4,TRBJ2-1,NA,TRBD1,TGTGCCAGCAGCGGCCGGGACAGGGTCTACAATGAGCAGTTCTTC,CASSGRDRVYNEQFF
TRBV19,TRBJ1-1,NA,NA,TGTGCCAGTAGTGAATCTATGAACACTGAAGCTTTCTTT,CASSESMNTEAFF
TRBV5-1,TRBJ2-7,NA,NA,TGCGCCAGCAGCACTACACCCGGGGCCTACGAGCAGTACTTC,CASSTTPGAYEQYF
TRBV5-1,TRBJ1-6,NA,NA,TGCGCCAGCAGCTTGACAGGGAGGGAGGATTCACCCCTCCACTTT,CASSLTGREDSPLHF
TRBV14,TRBJ1-6,NA,TRBD1,TGTGCCAGCAGCCACGCCGGGACAGGGAAATCACCCCTCCACTTT,CASSHAGTGKSPLHF
TRBV5-1,TRBJ1-6,NA,TRBD1,TGCGCCAGCAGTTCAGGGGGTTTTCGCAATTCACCCCTCCACTTT,CASSSGGFRNSPLHF
TRBV18,TRBJ1-1,NA,NA,TGTGCCAGCGCGTGGGACTCACTGAACACTGAAGCTTTCTTT,CASAWDSLNTEAFF
TRBV9,TRBJ2-3,NA,NA,TGTGCCAGCAGCGTCCTCACAGATACGCAGTATTTT,CASSVLTDTQYF
TRBV29-1,TRBJ2-5,NA,NA,TGCAGCGTTGTTTACGCCGAGGAGACCCAGTACTTC,CSVVYAEETQYF
TRBV7-3,TRBJ1-1,NA,NA,TGTGCCAGCAGCCTGAGGCCAGGGGACACTGAAGCTTTCTTT,CASSLRPGDTEAFF
TRBV19,TRBJ2-1,NA,NA,TGTGCCAGTAGTATAGGTCAGGGCGGTCACAATGAGCAGTTCTTC,CASSIGQGGHNEQFF
TRBV2,TRBJ2-2,NA,NA,TGTGCCAGCAGTGAAGCGCTACGTACCGGGGAGCTGTTTTTT,CASSEALRTGELFF
TRBV2,TRBJ1-5,NA,NA,TGTGCCAGCAGTGATGGTCGTGGGGGGTATCAGCCCCAGCATTTT,CASSDGRGGYQPQHF
TRBV5-4,TRBJ2-7,NA,NA,TGTGCCAGCAGCTTGAGCCCGGCAGGGCCCGAGCAGTACTTC,CASSLSPAGPEQYF
TRBV7-3,TRBJ2-1,NA,TRBD2,TGTGCCAGCAGCCCCCTGAGCGGGGGAAGTACCTACAATGAGCAGTTCTTC,CASSPLSGGSTYNEQFF
TRBV5-6,TRBJ1-6,NA,NA,TGTGCCAGCAGCTTTGGGGGCAGACTTAATTCACCCCTCCACTTT,CASSFGGRLNSPLHF
TRBV28,TRBJ1-2,NA,TRBD1,TGTGCCAGCAGTTTATCATGGACAGGCTATGGCTACACCTTC,CASSLSWTGYGYTF